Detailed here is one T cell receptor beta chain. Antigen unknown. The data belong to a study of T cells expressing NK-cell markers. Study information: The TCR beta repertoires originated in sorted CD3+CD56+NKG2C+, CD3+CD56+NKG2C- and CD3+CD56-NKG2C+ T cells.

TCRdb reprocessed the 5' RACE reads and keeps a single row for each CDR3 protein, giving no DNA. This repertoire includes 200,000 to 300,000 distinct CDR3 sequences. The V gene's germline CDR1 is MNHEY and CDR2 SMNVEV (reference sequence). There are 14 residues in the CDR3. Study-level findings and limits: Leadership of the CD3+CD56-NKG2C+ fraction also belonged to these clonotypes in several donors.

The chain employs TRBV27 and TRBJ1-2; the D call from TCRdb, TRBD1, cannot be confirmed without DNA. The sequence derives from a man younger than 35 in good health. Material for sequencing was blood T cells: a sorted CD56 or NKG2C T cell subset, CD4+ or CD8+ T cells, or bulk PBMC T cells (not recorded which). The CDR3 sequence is CASSWSAADYGYTF.